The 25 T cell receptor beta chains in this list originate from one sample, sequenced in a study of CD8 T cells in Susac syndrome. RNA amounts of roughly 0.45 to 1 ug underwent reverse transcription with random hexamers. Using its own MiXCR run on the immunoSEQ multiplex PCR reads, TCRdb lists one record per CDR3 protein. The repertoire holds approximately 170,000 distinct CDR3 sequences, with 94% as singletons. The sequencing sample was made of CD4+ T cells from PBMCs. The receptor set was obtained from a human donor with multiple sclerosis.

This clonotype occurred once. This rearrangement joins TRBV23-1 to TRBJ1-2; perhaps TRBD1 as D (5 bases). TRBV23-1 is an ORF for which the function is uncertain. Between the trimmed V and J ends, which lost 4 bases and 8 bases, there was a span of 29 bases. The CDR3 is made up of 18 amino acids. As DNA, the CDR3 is TGCGCCAGCAGTCCGTGGCCTCCTCCGGGACGGAGCTCGGACGGCTACACCTTC. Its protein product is CASSPWPPPGRSSDGYTF.

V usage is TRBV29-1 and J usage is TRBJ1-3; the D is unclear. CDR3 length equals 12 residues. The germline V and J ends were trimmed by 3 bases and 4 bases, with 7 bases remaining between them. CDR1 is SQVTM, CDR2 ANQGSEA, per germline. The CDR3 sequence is CSVETDGNTIYF. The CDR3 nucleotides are TGCAGCGTTGAGACGGACGGAAACACCATATATTTT.

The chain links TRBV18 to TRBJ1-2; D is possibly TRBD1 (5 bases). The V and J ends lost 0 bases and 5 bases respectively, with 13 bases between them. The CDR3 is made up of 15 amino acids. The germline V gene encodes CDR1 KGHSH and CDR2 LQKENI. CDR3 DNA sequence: TGTGCCAGCTCACCACCGGCCAGGGTTTTATATGGCTACACCTTC. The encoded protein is CASSPPARVLYGYTF.

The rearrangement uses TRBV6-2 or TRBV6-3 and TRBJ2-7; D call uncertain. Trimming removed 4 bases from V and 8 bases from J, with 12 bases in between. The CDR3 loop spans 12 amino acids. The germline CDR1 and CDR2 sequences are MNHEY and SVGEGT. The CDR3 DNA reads TGTGCCAGCAGTTCCTTAGACTTCCAGCAGTACTTC. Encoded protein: CASSSLDFQQYF.

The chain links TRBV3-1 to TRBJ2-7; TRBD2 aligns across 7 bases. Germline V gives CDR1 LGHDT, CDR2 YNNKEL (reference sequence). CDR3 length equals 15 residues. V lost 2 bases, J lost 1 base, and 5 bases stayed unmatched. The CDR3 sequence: CASSQRGGPSYEQYF. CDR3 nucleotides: TGTGCCAGCAGCCAAAGGGGAGGGCCTTCCTACGAGCAGTACTTC.

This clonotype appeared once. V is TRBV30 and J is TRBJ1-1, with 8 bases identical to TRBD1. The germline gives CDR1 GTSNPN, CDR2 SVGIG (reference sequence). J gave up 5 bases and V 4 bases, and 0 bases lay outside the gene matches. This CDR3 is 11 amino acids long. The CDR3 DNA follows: TGTGCCTGGAACAGGGGGACTGAAGCTTTCTTT. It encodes CAWNRGTEAFF.

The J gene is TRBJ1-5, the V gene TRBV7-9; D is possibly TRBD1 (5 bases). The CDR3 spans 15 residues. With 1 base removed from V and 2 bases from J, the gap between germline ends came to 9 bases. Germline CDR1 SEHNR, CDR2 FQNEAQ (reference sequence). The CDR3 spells CASSLGGDGNQPQHF. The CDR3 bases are TGTGCCAGCAGCTTAGGAGGGGACGGCAATCAGCCCCAGCATTTT.

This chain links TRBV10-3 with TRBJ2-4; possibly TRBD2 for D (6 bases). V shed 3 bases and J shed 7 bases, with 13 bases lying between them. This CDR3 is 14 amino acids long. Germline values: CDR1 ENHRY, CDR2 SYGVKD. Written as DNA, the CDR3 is TGTGCCATCAGTGATGGTAGCGCGGGGAACATTCAGTACTTC. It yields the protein CAISDGSAGNIQYF.

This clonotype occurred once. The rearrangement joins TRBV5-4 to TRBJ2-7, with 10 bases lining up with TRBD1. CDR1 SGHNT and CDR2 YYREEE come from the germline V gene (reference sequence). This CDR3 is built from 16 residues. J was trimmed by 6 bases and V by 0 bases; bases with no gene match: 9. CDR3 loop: CASSLAPGQGTGEQYF. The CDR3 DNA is TGTGCCAGCAGCTTGGCCCCGGGACAGGGGACTGGCGAGCAGTACTTC.

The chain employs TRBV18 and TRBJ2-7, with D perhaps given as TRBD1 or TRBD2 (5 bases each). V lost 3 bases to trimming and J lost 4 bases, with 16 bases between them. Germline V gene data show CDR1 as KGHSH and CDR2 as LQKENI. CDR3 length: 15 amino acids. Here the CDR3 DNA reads TGTGCCAGCTCACCCTCTGACGGGGCGTTTTACGAGCAGTACTTC. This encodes CASSPSDGAFYEQYF.

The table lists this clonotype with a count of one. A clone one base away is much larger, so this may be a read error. The chain's CDR3 is CASSFNNEQFF. The CDR3 DNA is TGTGCCAGCAGTTTTAACAATGAGCAGTTCTTC. The chain links TRBV6-6 to TRBJ2-1; no definite D call. Trimming pared 4 bases from V and 5 bases from J, leaving 3 bases between. The germline CDR1 and CDR2 sequences are MNHNY and SVGAGI (reference sequence). This CDR3 has 11 residues.

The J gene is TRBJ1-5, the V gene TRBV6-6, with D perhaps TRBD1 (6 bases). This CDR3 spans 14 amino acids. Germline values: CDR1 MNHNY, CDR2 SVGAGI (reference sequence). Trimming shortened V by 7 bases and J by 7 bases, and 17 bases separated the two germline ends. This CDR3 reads CASTLGQSGQPQHF. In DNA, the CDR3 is TGTGCCAGCACCCTGGGACAAAGTGGGCAGCCCCAGCATTTT.

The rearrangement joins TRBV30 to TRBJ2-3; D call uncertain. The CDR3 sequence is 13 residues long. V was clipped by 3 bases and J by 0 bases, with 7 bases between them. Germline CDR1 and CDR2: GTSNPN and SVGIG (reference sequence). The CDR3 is CAWRSLSTDTQYF. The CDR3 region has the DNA TGTGCCTGGAGGAGTCTTAGCACAGATACGCAGTATTTT.

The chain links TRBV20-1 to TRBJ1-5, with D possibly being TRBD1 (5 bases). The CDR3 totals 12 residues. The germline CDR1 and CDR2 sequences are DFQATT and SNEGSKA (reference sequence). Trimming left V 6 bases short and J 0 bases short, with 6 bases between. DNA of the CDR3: TGCAGTGCCGACAGTAGCAATCAGCCCCAGCATTTT. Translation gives CSADSSNQPQHF.

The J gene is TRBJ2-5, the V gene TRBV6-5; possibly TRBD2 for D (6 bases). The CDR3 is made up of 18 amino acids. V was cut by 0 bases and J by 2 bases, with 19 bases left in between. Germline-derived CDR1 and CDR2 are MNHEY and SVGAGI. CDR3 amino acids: CASSYSFPGMGGQETQYF. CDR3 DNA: TGTGCCAGCAGTTACTCATTCCCCGGGATGGGGGGTCAAGAGACCCAGTACTTC.

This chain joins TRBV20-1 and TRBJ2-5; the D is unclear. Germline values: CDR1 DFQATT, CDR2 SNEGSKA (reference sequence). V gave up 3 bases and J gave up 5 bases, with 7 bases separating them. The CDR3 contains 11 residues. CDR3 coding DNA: TGCAGTGCTAGTAAGAGCGAGACCCAGTACTTC. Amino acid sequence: CSASKSETQYF.

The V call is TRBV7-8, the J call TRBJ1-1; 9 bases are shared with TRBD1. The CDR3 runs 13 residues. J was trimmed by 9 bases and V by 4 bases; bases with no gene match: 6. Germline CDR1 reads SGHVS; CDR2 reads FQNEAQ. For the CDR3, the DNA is TGTGCCAGCAGCTCATACAACAGGGGGCAAGCTTTCTTT. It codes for CASSSYNRGQAFF.

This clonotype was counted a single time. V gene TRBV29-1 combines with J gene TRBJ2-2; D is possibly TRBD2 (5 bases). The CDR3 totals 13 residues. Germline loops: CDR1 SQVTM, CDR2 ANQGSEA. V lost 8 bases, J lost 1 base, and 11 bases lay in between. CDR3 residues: CSTGEMNTGELFF. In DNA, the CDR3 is TGCAGCACCGGGGAAATGAACACCGGGGAGCTGTTTTTT.

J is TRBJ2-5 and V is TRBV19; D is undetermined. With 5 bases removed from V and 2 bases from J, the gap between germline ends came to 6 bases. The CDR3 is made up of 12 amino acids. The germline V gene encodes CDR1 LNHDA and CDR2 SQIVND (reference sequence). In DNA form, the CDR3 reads TGTGCCAGTAGTGACCAGCAAGAGACCCAGTACTTC. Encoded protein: CASSDQQETQYF.

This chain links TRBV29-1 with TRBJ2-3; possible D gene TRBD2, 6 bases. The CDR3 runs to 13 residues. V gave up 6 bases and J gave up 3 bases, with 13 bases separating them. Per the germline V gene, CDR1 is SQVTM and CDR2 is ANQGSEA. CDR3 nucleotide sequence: TGCAGCGTCAAAGGAGGGTCAACAGATACGCAGTATTTT. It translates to CSVKGGSTDTQYF.

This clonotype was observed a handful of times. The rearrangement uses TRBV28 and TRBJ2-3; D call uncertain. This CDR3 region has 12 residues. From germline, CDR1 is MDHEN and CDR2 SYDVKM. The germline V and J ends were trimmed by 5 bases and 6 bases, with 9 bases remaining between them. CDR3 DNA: TGTGCCAGCAGTCTGAGTTCCGATACGCAGTATTTT. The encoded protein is CASSLSSDTQYF.

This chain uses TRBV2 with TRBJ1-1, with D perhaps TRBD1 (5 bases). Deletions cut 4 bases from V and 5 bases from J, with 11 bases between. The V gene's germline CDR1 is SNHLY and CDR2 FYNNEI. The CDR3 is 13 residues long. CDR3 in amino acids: CASSGGEKTEAFF. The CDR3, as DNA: TGTGCCAGCAGTGGGGGGGAAAAGACTGAAGCTTTCTTT.

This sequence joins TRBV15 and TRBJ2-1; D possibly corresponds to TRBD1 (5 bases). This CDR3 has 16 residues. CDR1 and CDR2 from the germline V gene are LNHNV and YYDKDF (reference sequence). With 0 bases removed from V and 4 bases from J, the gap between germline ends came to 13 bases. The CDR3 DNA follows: TGTGCCACCAGCAGAGACGAAGGGGCGTGGTACAATGAGCAGTTCTTC. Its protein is CATSRDEGAWYNEQFF.

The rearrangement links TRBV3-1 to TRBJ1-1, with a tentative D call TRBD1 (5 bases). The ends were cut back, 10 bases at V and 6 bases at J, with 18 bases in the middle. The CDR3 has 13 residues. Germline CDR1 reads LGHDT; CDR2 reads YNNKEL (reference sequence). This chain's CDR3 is CATQTAGSPEAFF. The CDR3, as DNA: TGTGCCACTCAAACCGCAGGGAGTCCTGAAGCTTTCTTT. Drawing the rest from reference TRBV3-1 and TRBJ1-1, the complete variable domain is DTAVSQTPKYLVTQMGNDKSIKCEQNLGHDTMYWYKQDSKKFLKIMFSYNNKELIINETVPNRFSPKSPDKAHLNLHINSLELGDSAVYFCATQTAGSPEAFFGQGTRLTVV.

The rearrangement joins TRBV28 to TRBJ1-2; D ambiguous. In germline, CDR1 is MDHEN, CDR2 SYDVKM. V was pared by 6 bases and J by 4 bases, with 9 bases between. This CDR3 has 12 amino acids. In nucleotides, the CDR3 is TGTGCCAGCAGCCCTGTTATCTATGGCTACACCTTC. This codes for CASSPVIYGYTF.